This is a list of T cell receptor beta chains from one sample in a study of shared clonotypes between healthy human individuals. The repertoire was sequenced with immunoSEQ multiplex PCR; TCRdb's copy has only in-frame clones and lacks some. The table records roughly 1.4 million clones, around 98.5% of them present only once. The material sequenced was naive CD4+ T cells sorted from blood. These receptors came from a man aged 25 to 40 in good health. Each CDR3 is given with its conserved first and last residue. Fields, in order: D gene, V gene, J gene, CDR3 DNA, CDR3 protein. The D gene is left open where the match is weak.

D: TRBD1
V: TRBV9
J: TRBJ1-1
DNA: TGTGCCAGCAGCGTAGGAACAGGGGTGGACACTGAAGCTTTCTTT
CDR3: CASSVGTGVDTEAFF

D: .
V: TRBV7-6
J: TRBJ2-5
DNA: TGTGCCAGCAGCCAACTAGGCCCTCTTCCTGAGACCCAGTACTTC
CDR3: CASSQLGPLPETQYF

D: .
V: TRBV19
J: TRBJ1-1
DNA: TGTGCCAGTAGTATAAACACGAACACTGAAGCTTTCTTT
CDR3: CASSINTNTEAFF

D: TRBD1
V: TRBV5-6
J: TRBJ2-7
DNA: TGTGCCAGCAGCTGGGACAGGGAATCGTACGAGCAGTACTTC
CDR3: CASSWDRESYEQYF

D: .
V: TRBV27
J: TRBJ2-2
DNA: TGTGCCAGCACCTCCCATGGGGATACGAACGCCGGGGAGCTGTTTTTT
CDR3: CASTSHGDTNAGELFF

D: .
V: TRBV27
J: TRBJ2-1
DNA: TGTGCCAGCAGTCGTAACGGGAGAAATGAGCAGTTCTTC
CDR3: CASSRNGRNEQFF

D: .
V: TRBV6-1
J: TRBJ2-7
DNA: TGTGCCAGCAGTGTTACGGGACAACCGACACTGCCGACCTACGAGCAGTACTTC
CDR3: CASSVTGQPTLPTYEQYF

D: TRBD1
V: TRBV18
J: TRBJ2-1
DNA: TGTGCCAGCTCACCTCCCCGGGACAGAACCGACTACAATGAGCAGTTCTTC
CDR3: CASSPPRDRTDYNEQFF

D: .
V: TRBV19
J: TRBJ1-5
DNA: TGTGCCAAGACAGCAAAGCCCCAGCATTTT
CDR3: CAKTAKPQHF

D: TRBD1
V: TRBV5-5
J: TRBJ2-5
DNA: TGTGCCAGCAACCACAGGGGGCTTGAGACCCAGTACTTC
CDR3: CASNHRGLETQYF

D: TRBD2
V: TRBV18
J: TRBJ2-3
DNA: TGTGCCAGCTCACCACTTAGCGGGAGGAATGGAGATACGCAGTATTTT
CDR3: CASSPLSGRNGDTQYF

D: TRBD2
V: TRBV5-1
J: TRBJ2-3
DNA: TGCGCCAGCAGCTTTAGCGGGACTAGCACAGATACGCAGTATTTT
CDR3: CASSFSGTSTDTQYF

D: .
V: TRBV4-1
J: TRBJ2-3
DNA: TGCGCCAGCAGCCAAGAAGGCAGATCAGCGCAGTATTTT
CDR3: CASSQEGRSAQYF

D: .
V: TRBV11-2
J: TRBJ2-5
DNA: TGTGCCAGCAGCTTAGAGACTCATGAAGAGACCCAGTACTTC
CDR3: CASSLETHEETQYF

D: .
V: TRBV4-1
J: TRBJ2-7
DNA: TGCGCCAGCAGCCAAGGAGGACAGCCCACCTACGAGCAGTACTTC
CDR3: CASSQGGQPTYEQYF

D: TRBD1
V: TRBV7-2
J: TRBJ1-3
DNA: TGTGCCAGCAGCCCAGGGACAGGAGGAAACACCATATATTTT
CDR3: CASSPGTGGNTIYF